The present entry profiles one TCR beta chain with its context. All enrollees were roughly 18 to 100 years old and from 20 to 25 US areas. Cohorts were based on clinical histories the participants reported. The germline gives CDR1 SGHRS, CDR2 YFSETQ. The junction had 2 bases not matched to a gene; V was cut back by 1 base and J by 3 bases. CDR3 length equals 15 residues. The sample belongs to a study of blood T cell repertoires in COVID-19. Study-wide context: T cells, B-cell-depleted T cells, or PBMCs provided the cDNA or gDNA that served as material.

In the authors' workflow: Amplification from reference gene primers served as the basis for estimated nucleated cell counts. TCRdb keeps only in-frame clones here, not all; method: immunoSEQ multiplex PCR. V, J and clone size reflect that table, while D and trimming were determined from the DNA. The table has about 200,000 clones, around 76% seen once. This TCR derives from a woman in her forties or fifties with acute COVID-19. The J gene is TRBJ2-2, the V gene TRBV5-1; 8 nucleotides agree with TRBD1. Material: PBMCs or T cells enriched from blood (not recorded which). The CDR3 reads CASSLLQGDTGELFF. CDR3 in DNA: TGCGCCAGCAGCTTGTTACAGGGGGACACCGGGGAGCTGTTTTTT.